One and the same sample provided the 20 T cell receptor beta chains below, sequenced in a study of blood T cell repertoires in COVID-19. TCRdb keeps only in-frame clones here, not all; method: immunoSEQ multiplex PCR. The sample comprises 200,000 or so clones, 75% to 90% of which are singletons, and approximately 3.5% rests with the top ten. Sequences were obtained from PBMCs or T cells enriched from blood (not recorded which). Source of these receptors: a woman in her thirties who had been exposed to COVID-19.

The chain employs TRBV15 and TRBJ1-5; no definite D call. Looked up from germline, CDR1 is LNHNV and CDR2 is YYDKDF (reference sequence). Trimming stripped 0 bases from V and 1 base from J, with 4 bases between. The CDR3 runs 14 residues. The CDR3 bases are TGTGCCACCAGCAGAGAACTGAGCAATCAGCCCCAGCATTTT. Its translation is CATSRELSNQPQHF.

The chain carries TRBV12-5 and TRBJ2-5, with a tentative D call TRBD1 (6 bases). Trimming removed 3 bases at V and 2 bases at J, with 19 bases between. This CDR3 contains 17 residues. CDR1 LGHNT and CDR2 FRNRAP come from the germline V gene. CDR3 in amino acids: CASGFQLRTELQETQYF. For the CDR3, the DNA is TGTGCTAGTGGTTTCCAATTGCGGACAGAACTACAAGAGACCCAGTACTTC. Complete variable domain (other parts from reference TRBV12-5 and TRBJ2-5): DARVTQTPRHKVTEMGQEVTMRCQPILGHNTVFWYRQTMMQGLELLAYFRNRAPLDDSGMPKDRFSAEMPDATLATLKIQPSEPRDSAVYFCASGFQLRTELQETQYFGPGTRLLVL.

V is TRBV25-1 and J is TRBJ1-5; D gene uncertain. V lost 8 bases to trimming and J lost 5 bases, with 16 bases between them. CDR3 length equals 14 residues. Germline lookup yields CDR1 MGHDK and CDR2 SYGVNS. CDR3 in DNA: TGTGCCAGCGCCGGTAGTAAAGCTTATCAGCCCCAGCATTTT. Protein: CASAGSKAYQPQHF.

This sequence joins TRBV29-1 and TRBJ2-4, with 10 bases fitting TRBD1. Trimming removed 5 bases from V and 10 bases from J; junction bases left unmatched: 5. Germline V lookup: CDR1 SQVTM, CDR2 ANQGSEA. The CDR3 is 12 residues long. The chain's CDR3 is CSVLDRGEIQYF. The CDR3 DNA follows: TGCAGCGTTTTGGACAGGGGGGAAATTCAGTACTTC.

The genes are TRBV13 and TRBJ1-2, with 9 bases matching TRBD1. The CDR3 is 15 amino acids. Germline CDR1 PRHDT, CDR2 FYEKMQ (reference sequence). The ends lost 5 bases at V and 4 bases at J; junction bases unmatched: 8. The CDR3 is CASSTRTGASYGYTF. The CDR3 nucleotides read TGTGCCAGCAGCACCCGGACAGGGGCGAGCTATGGCTACACCTTC.

V gene TRBV5-4 combines with J gene TRBJ1-1; no clear D. This CDR3 region has 12 residues. Trimming took off 1 base at V and 3 bases at J, with 4 bases between the two ends. The germline V gene has CDR1 SGHNT and CDR2 YYREEE (reference sequence). CDR3: CASSLRDTEAFF. CDR3 bases: TGTGCCAGCAGCTTGCGCGACACTGAAGCTTTCTTT.

V usage is TRBV5-1 and J usage is TRBJ1-3; 8 nucleotides line up with TRBD1. The CDR3 runs 14 residues. V lost 3 bases, J lost 8 bases, and 7 bases stayed unmatched. Germline V CDR1 and CDR2: SGHRS, YFSETQ. As DNA, the CDR3 is TGCGCCAGCAGCTCCGCGGGGACAGGAGACACCATATATTTT. Its protein product is CASSSAGTGDTIYF.

The chain recombines TRBV30 with TRBJ2-4, with 7 bases lining up with TRBD2. The CDR3 runs 17 residues. Germline assignment: CDR1 GTSNPN and CDR2 SVGIG (reference sequence). J was trimmed by 0 bases and V by 0 bases; bases with no gene match: 8. The CDR3 protein is CAWSVRGVLLAKNIQYF. Written as DNA, the CDR3 is TGTGCCTGGAGTGTACGGGGGGTCCTACTAGCCAAAAACATTCAGTACTTC.

This chain uses TRBV5-5 with TRBJ2-5; 9 positions agree with TRBD1. Germline V CDR1 and CDR2: SGHKS, YYEKEE (reference sequence). Trimming removed 4 bases from V and 5 bases from J; junction bases left unmatched: 12. The CDR3 is made up of 16 amino acids. Written as DNA, the CDR3 is TGTGCCAGCAGCCCGCCGGGACAGGGTATTTGGGAGACCCAGTACTTC. Amino acids: CASSPPGQGIWETQYF.

This sequence joins TRBV9 and TRBJ2-7; 8 bases align to TRBD1. Germline lookup yields CDR1 SGDLS and CDR2 YYNGEE. This CDR3 spans 16 amino acids. The junction had 8 bases not matched to a gene; V was cut back by 0 bases and J by 3 bases. The CDR3 region is CASSVAAGQGLYEQYF. CDR3 DNA sequence: TGTGCCAGCAGCGTAGCGGCAGGACAGGGTCTCTACGAGCAGTACTTC.

This clone was picked up a small number of times. The rearrangement links TRBV25-1 to TRBJ1-2; D unresolved. CDR3 length: 14 amino acids. CDR1 and CDR2 from the germline V gene are MGHDK and SYGVNS. Trimming removed 1 base at V and 2 bases at J, with 8 bases between. CDR3 in DNA: TGTGCCAGCAGTGAATTGGTACAGAACTATGGCTACACCTTC. Encoded protein: CASSELVQNYGYTF.

The chain is built from TRBV4-1 and TRBJ2-7; TRBD2 aligns across 14 bases. The J segment lost 4 bases and the V segment lost 5 bases, leaving 7 bases of the junction unmatched. The CDR3 consists of 16 residues. Germline V gene lookup returns CDR1 MGHRA and CDR2 YSYEKL. CDR3 loop: CASSKGTSGSGYEQYF. CDR3 nucleotide sequence: TGCGCCAGCAGCAAAGGGACTAGCGGGAGTGGATACGAGCAGTACTTC.

The chain recombines TRBV5-6 with TRBJ1-5; perhaps TRBD1 as D (6 bases). CDR3 length equals 14 residues. The germline CDR1 and CDR2 sequences are SGHDT and YYEEEE. Trimming took 2 bases from V and 8 from J, leaving 14 bases between them. The CDR3 is CASSLNRGAEPQHF. DNA for the CDR3: TGTGCCAGCAGCTTAAACCGGGGGGCCGAGCCCCAGCATTTT.

This clone was observed a single time. CDR3 protein: CASSSDLTGELFF. CDR3 DNA: TGTGCCAGCAGCTCAGACTTGACCGGGGAGCTGTTTTTT. The chain uses TRBV11-2 and TRBJ2-2; D remains unclear. The CDR3 length is 13 residues. Germline CDR1 is SGHAT and CDR2 is FQNNGV. Trimming took 4 bases from V and 5 from J, leaving 8 bases between them.

This chain joins TRBV19 and TRBJ2-7, with D possibly being TRBD2 (6 bases). The germline V and J ends were trimmed by 4 bases and 7 bases, with 8 bases remaining between them. This CDR3 spans 11 amino acids. Per the germline V gene, CDR1 is LNHDA and CDR2 is SQIVND (reference sequence). DNA of the CDR3: TGTGCCAGTAGTACTGGACTAGAGCAGTACTTC. Translation gives CASSTGLEQYF.

This chain connects TRBV15 to TRBJ2-1; tentative D call: TRBD1 (6 bases). V gave up 1 base and J gave up 6 bases, with 10 bases separating them. CDR1 is LNHNV, CDR2 YYDKDF, per germline (reference sequence). This CDR3 contains 14 residues. The CDR3 region is CATSRVGAGNEQFF. CDR3 sequence (DNA): TGTGCCACCAGCAGAGTGGGGGCAGGCAATGAGCAGTTCTTC.

This chain joins TRBV21-1 and TRBJ1-2; the table gives TRBD1 as D, unverified against the DNA. TRBV21-1 is marked as a pseudogene. The CDR3 covers 15 residues. The DNA of the CDR3 is TGTGCCAGCAGCAAAGACAGGCTGAACAACTATGGCTACACCTTC. Amino acids: CASSKDRLNNYGYTF.

V usage is TRBV6-5 and J usage is TRBJ1-3; D unclear. Germline CDR1 and CDR2: MNHEY and SVGAGI. Trimming left V 3 bases short and J 4 bases short, with 13 bases between. The CDR3 covers 15 residues. DNA for the CDR3: TGTGCCAGCAGTTATAAAGGAGGGCTCGGAAACACCATATATTTT. Amino acids: CASSYKGGLGNTIYF.

This CDR3 is CASSLVGTPGLRGTYNEQFF. CDR3 nucleotide sequence: TGTGCCAGCAGCTTAGTGGGGACACCTGGACTTAGGGGGACCTACAATGAGCAGTTCTTC. The rearrangement joins TRBV7-3 to TRBJ2-1; a possible D gene is TRBD1 (6 bases). This CDR3 has 20 residues. V lost 2 bases and J 2 bases, leaving 25 bases between the germline ends. CDR1 SGHTA and CDR2 FQGTGA come from the germline V gene.

Concerning this clone itself: At one end the junction does not follow the germline gene, possibly because of a read error. V is TRBV28 and J is TRBJ2-4; 7 bases map to TRBD1. The CDR3 has 14 amino acids. CDR1 and CDR2 from the germline V gene are MDHEN and SYDVKM. CDR3 sequence: CASSPTPRTGLLDF. CDR3 sequence (DNA): TGTGCCAGCAGTCCCACCCCCCGGACAGGCCTTCTCGACTTC.